Below are 11 T cell receptor beta chains sequenced from a single sample in a study of control samples from healthy donors and cancer patients. The repertoire was sequenced with immunoSEQ multiplex PCR; TCRdb's copy has only in-frame clones and lacks some. In the table there are about 120,000 clones, around 87% of which are singletons. Sequencing input: PBMCs. Source of these receptors: a woman in her forties or fifties with colorectal cancer.

This clone appeared a single time. The rearrangement joins TRBV9 to TRBJ2-1; TRBD2 aligns across 7 bases. V shed 7 bases and J 9 bases; nucleotides not matched to a gene: 13. Germline assignment: CDR1 SGDLS and CDR2 YYNGEE. This CDR3 has 14 residues. CDR3 DNA sequence: TGTGCCAGCTCCAGGAGCGGGGCCTCCGGTGAGCAGTTCTTC. As protein: CASSRSGASGEQFF.

V usage is TRBV11-3 and J usage is TRBJ2-3; D not certain. The germline V and J ends were trimmed by 5 bases and 2 bases, with 14 bases remaining between them. Per germline, CDR1 SGHNT and CDR2 YENEEA. The CDR3 covers 15 residues. CDR3 bases: TGTGCCAGCAGCCTAGGGATGACGGCCACAGATACGCAGTATTTT. Protein: CASSLGMTATDTQYF.

The rearrangement uses TRBV5-4 and TRBJ2-1; 11 positions match TRBD2. V shed 4 bases, J shed 6 bases, and the junction held 9 bases outside the gene matches. The germline V gene encodes CDR1 SGHNT and CDR2 YYREEE (reference sequence). The CDR3 extends over 16 amino acids. The CDR3 spells CASSGASSGRSNEQFF. The CDR3 DNA sequence: TGTGCCAGCAGCGGGGCCTCTAGCGGGAGGAGCAATGAGCAGTTCTTC. Complete variable domain (other parts from reference TRBV5-4 and TRBJ2-1): ETGVTQSPTHLIKTRGQQVTLRCSSQSGHNTVSWYQQALGQGPQFIFQYYREEENGRGNFPPRFSGLQFPNYSSELNVNALELDDSALYLCASSGASSGRSNEQFFGPGTRLTVL.

This chain joins TRBV10-2 and TRBJ1-2, with D maybe TRBD1 (6 bases). The CDR3 runs to 14 residues. Trimming took off 10 bases at V and 7 bases at J, with 22 bases between the two ends. Germline V gene lookup returns CDR1 WSHSY and CDR2 SAAADI. Here the CDR3 DNA reads TGCGCCACCGCGCTTGACACAGGGATCCGTGGCTACACCTTC. It is translated as CATALDTGIRGYTF.

This rearrangement joins TRBV10-3 to TRBJ2-3; a weak D match, TRBD2 (5 bases). The germline V and J ends were trimmed by 4 bases and 6 bases, with 17 bases remaining between them. CDR3 length equals 15 residues. CDR1 is ENHRY, CDR2 SYGVKD, per germline. The DNA for the CDR3 is TGTGCCATCAGTGGGGCCCGGGATCTTACCGATACGCAGTATTTT. It is translated as CAISGARDLTDTQYF.

The chain is built from TRBV27 and TRBJ2-1, with TRBD2 matching 13 bases. Per the germline V gene, CDR1 is MNHEY and CDR2 is SMNVEV (reference sequence). The CDR3 runs to 16 residues. The V segment lost 4 bases and the J segment 9 bases; nucleotides outside the gene matches: 9. The CDR3 reads CASSSWTSGSDGEQFF. CDR3 nucleotide sequence: TGTGCCAGCAGTTCCTGGACTAGCGGGAGTGATGGTGAGCAGTTCTTC.

The table lists this clone with a few counts. The V and J genes are TRBV9 and TRBJ2-1; 9 positions match TRBD2. With 2 bases clipped from V and 0 bases from J, the junction kept 15 bases outside the gene matches. Germline loops: CDR1 SGDLS, CDR2 YYNGEE. The CDR3 is 20 amino acids. In DNA, the CDR3 is TGTGCCAGCAGCGTCCGAAGTCATATAGCGGGAGACGGCTCCTACAATGAGCAGTTCTTC. Translating gives CASSVRSHIAGDGSYNEQFF.

This sequence joins TRBV27 and TRBJ1-3; D is unclear. Germline assignment: CDR1 MNHEY and CDR2 SMNVEV (reference sequence). This CDR3 comprises 15 residues. V was cut by 2 bases and J by 2 bases, with 10 bases left in between. CDR3 sequence (DNA): TGTGCCAGCAGTTTAGGACCCTCCCCTGGAAACACCATATATTTT. Translated: CASSLGPSPGNTIYF.

The chain employs TRBV28 and TRBJ2-5, with 9 bases fitting TRBD1. Losses at the gene ends were 5 bases for V and 5 bases for J; bases not matched to a gene: 6. Germline CDR1 MDHEN, CDR2 SYDVKM. This CDR3 has 14 residues. The CDR3 protein is CASSGTGFSETQYF. CDR3 sequence (DNA): TGTGCCAGCAGTGGGACAGGGTTTTCGGAGACCCAGTACTTC. The variable domain in full, completed from reference TRBV28 and TRBJ2-5, reads DVKVTQSSRYLVKRTGEKVFLECVQDMDHENMFWYRQDPGLGLRLIYFSYDVKMKEKGDIPEGYSVSREKKERFSLILESASTNQTSMYLCASSGTGFSETQYFGPGTRLLVL.

The rearrangement links TRBV5-8 to TRBJ1-5; D unresolved. V was clipped by 4 bases and J by 5 bases, with 10 bases between them. The germline V gene has CDR1 SGHTS and CDR2 YDEGEE. The CDR3 is 13 amino acids. The CDR3 reads CASSRGLDQPQHF. Here the CDR3 DNA reads TGTGCCAGCAGCAGAGGGTTAGATCAGCCCCAGCATTTT. The variable domain in full, with the rest retrieved from reference TRBV5-8 and TRBJ1-5, is EAGVTQSPTHLIKTRGQQATLRCSPISGHTSVYWYQQALGLGLQFLLWYDEGEERNRGNFPPRFSGRQFPNYSSELNVNALELEDSALYLCASSRGLDQPQHFGDGTRLSIL.

The CDR3 nucleotides are TGTGCCAGCAGTTTTCGAGAGCTGAGGAACGAGCAGTACTTC. Translation gives CASSFRELRNEQYF. The V gene is TRBV28, the J gene TRBJ2-7, with D unclear. The CDR3 contains 14 residues. Trimming pared 3 bases from V and 5 bases from J, leaving 14 bases between. Germline CDR1 reads MDHEN; CDR2 reads SYDVKM.